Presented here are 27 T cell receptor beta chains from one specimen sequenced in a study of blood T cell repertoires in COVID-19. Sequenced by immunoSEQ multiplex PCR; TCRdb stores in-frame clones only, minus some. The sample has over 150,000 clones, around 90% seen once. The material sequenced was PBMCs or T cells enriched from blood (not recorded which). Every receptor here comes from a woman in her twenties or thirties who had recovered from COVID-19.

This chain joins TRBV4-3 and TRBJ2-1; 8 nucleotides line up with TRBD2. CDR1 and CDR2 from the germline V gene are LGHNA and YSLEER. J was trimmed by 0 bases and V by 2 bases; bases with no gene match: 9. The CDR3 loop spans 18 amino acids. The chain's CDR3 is CASSQRKLAGHSYNEQFF. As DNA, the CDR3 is TGCGCCAGCAGCCAACGAAAGCTAGCGGGCCACTCCTACAATGAGCAGTTCTTC.

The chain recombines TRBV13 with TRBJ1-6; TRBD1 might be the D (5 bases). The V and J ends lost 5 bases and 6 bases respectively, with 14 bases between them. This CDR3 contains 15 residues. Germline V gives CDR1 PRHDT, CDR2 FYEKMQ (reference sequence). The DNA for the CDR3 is TGTGCCAGCAGCCGAGCCGGCAGGGCTAATTCACCCCTCCACTTT. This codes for CASSRAGRANSPLHF.

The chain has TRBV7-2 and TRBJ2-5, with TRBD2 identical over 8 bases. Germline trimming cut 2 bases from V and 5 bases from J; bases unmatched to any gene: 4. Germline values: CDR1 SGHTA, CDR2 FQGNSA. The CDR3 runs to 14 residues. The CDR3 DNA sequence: TGTGCCAGCAGCTTATACGGGAGGGGGGAGACCCAGTACTTC. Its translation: CASSLYGRGETQYF.

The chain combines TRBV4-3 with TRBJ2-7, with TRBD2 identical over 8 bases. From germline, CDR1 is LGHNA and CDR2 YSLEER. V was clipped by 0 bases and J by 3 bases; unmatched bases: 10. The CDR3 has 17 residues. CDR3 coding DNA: TGCGCCAGCAGCCAAGATGGGCTAGCGGGTGATAACTACGAGCAGTACTTC. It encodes CASSQDGLAGDNYEQYF.

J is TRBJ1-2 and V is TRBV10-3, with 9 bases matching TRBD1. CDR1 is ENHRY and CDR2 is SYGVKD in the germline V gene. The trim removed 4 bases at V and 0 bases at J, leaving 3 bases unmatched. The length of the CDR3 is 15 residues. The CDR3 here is CAISGGTGPNYGYTF. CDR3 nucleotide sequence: TGTGCCATCAGTGGAGGGACAGGGCCTAACTATGGCTACACCTTC.

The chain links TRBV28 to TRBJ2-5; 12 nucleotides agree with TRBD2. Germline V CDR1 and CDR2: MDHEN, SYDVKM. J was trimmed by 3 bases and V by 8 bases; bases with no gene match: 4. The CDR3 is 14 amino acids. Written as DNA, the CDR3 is TGTGCCAGCTCGACTAGCGGGGGAAAAGAGACCCAGTACTTC. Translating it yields CASSTSGGKETQYF. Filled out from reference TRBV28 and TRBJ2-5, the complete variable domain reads DVKVTQSSRYLVKRTGEKVFLECVQDMDHENMFWYRQDPGLGLRLIYFSYDVKMKEKGDIPEGYSVSREKKERFSLILESASTNQTSMYLCASSTSGGKETQYFGPGTRLLVL.

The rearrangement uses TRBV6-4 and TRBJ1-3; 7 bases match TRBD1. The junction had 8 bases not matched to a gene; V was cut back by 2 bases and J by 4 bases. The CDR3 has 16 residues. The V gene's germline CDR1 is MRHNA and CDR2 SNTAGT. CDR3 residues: CASSDPQQGSGNTIYF. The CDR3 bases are TGTGCCAGCAGTGACCCTCAACAGGGGTCGGGAAACACCATATATTTT.

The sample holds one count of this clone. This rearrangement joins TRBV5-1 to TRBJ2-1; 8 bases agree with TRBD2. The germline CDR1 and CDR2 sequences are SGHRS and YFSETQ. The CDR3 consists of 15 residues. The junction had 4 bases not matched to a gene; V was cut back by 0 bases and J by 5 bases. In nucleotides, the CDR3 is TGCGCCAGCAGCTTGGACAGCGGGAGACACAATGAGCAGTTCTTC. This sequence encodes CASSLDSGRHNEQFF.

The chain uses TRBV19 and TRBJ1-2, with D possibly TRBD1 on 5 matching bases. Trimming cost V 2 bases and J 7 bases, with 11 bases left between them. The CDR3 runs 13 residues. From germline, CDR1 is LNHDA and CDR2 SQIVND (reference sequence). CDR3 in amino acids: CASSIPDTSGYTF. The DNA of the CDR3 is TGTGCCAGTAGTATACCGGACACGAGTGGCTACACCTTC.

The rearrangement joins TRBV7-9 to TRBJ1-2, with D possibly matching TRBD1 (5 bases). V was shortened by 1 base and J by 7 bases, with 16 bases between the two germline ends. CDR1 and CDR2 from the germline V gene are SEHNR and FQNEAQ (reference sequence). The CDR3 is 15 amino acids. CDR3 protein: CASSLGGEVVSGYTF. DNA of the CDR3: TGTGCCAGCAGCTTAGGGGGGGAGGTCGTCTCTGGCTACACCTTC.

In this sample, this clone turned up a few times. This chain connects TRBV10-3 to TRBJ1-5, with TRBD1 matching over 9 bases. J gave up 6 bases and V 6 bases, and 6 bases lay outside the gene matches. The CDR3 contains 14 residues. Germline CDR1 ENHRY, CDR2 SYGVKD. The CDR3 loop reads CAIRGDREVQPQHF. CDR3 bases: TGTGCCATCAGGGGGGACAGGGAGGTTCAGCCCCAGCATTTT.

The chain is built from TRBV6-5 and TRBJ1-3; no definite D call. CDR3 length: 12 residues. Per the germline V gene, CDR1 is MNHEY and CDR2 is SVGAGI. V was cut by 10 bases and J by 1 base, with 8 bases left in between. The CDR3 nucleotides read TGTGCCACCCTGTCGTCTGGAAACACCATATATTTT. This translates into CATLSSGNTIYF.

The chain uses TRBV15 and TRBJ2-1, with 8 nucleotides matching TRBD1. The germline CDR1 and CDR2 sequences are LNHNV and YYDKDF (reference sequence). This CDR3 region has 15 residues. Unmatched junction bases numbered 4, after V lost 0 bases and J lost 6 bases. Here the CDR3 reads CATSRDQGASNEQFF. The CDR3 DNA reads TGTGCCACCAGCAGAGATCAGGGGGCTAGCAATGAGCAGTTCTTC.

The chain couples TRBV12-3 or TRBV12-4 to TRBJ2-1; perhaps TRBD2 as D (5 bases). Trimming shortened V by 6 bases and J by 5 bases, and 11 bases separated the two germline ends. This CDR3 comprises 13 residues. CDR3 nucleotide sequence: TGTGCCAGCAGCTCCCGGGAAGACAATGAGCAGTTCTTC. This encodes CASSSREDNEQFF.

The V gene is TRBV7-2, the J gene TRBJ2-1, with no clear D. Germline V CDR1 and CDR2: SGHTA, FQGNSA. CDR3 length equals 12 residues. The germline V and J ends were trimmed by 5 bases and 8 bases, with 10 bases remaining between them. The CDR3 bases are TGTGCCAGCAGCAACTTAGTCGATGAGCAGTTCTTC. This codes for CASSNLVDEQFF.

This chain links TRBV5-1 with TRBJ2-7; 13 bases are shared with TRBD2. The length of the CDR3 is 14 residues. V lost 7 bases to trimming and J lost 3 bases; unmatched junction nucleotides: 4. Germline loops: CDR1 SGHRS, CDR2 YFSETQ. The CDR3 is CASRRTSGSYEQYF. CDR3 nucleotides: TGCGCCAGCCGTCGGACTAGCGGGAGCTACGAGCAGTACTTC.

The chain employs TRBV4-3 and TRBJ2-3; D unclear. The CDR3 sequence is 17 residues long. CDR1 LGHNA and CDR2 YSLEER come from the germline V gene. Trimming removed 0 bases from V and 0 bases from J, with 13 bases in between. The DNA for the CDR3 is TGCGCCAGCAGCCAAGATCTCGTGGGCTATAGCACAGATACGCAGTATTTT. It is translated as CASSQDLVGYSTDTQYF.

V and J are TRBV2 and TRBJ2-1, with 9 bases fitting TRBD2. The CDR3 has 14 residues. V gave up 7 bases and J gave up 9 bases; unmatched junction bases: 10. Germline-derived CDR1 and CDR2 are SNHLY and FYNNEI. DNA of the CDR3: TGTGCCAGCACCCAGGGGGGACTAGCAGTTGAGCAGTTCTTC. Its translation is CASTQGGLAVEQFF.

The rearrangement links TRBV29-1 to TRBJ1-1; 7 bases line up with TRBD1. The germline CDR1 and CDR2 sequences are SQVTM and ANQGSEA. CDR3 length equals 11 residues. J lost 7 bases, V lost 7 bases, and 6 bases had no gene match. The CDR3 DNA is TGCAGCGCTAGGACAGGTGTTGAAGCTTTCTTT. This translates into CSARTGVEAFF. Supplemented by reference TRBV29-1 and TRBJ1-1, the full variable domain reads SAVISQKPSRDICQRGTSLTIQCQVDSQVTMMFWYRQQPGQSLTLIATANQGSEATYESGFVIDKFPISRPNLTFSTLTVSNMSPEDSSIYLCSARTGVEAFFGQGTRLTVV.

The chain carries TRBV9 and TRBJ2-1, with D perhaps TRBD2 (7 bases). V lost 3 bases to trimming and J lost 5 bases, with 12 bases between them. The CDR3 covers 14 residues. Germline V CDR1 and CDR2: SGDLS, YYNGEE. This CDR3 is CASSAPGGHNEQFF. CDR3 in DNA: TGTGCCAGCAGCGCGCCGGGGGGCCACAATGAGCAGTTCTTC.

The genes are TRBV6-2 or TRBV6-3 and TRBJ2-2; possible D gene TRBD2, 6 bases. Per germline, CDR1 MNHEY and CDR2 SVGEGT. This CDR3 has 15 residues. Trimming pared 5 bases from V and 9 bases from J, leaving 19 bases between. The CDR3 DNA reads TGTGCCAGCAGTCCCCAGGACTACCCCCACCGGGAGCTGTTTTTT. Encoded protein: CASSPQDYPHRELFF.

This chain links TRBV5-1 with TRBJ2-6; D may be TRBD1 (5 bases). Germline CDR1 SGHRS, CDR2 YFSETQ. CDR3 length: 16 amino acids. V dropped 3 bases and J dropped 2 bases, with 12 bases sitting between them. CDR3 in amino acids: CASSSTGGAGANVLTF. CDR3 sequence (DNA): TGCGCCAGCAGCTCTACAGGTGGCGCTGGGGCCAACGTCCTGACTTTC. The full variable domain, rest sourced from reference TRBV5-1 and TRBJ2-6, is KAGVTQTPRYLIKTRGQQVTLSCSPISGHRSVSWYQQTPGQGLQFLFEYFSETQRNKGNFPGRFSGRQFSNSRSEMNVSTLELGDSALYLCASSSTGGAGANVLTFGAGSRLTVL.

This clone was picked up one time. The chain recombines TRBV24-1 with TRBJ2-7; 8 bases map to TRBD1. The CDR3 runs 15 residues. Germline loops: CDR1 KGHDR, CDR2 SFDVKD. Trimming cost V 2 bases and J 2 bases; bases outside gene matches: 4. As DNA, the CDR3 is TGTGCCACCAGTGATTCGACAGGGGAAGCCTACGAGCAGTACTTC. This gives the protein CATSDSTGEAYEQYF.

CDR3 DNA sequence: TGTGCCAGCAGCCAAGGCGTTGGACACAGGTACTCTAACTATGGCTACACCTTC. It codes for CASSQGVGHRYSNYGYTF. The V and J genes are TRBV14 and TRBJ1-2, with D tentatively TRBD1 (5 bases). Per the germline V gene, CDR1 is SGHDN and CDR2 is FVKESK. The CDR3 loop spans 18 amino acids. V lost 1 base and J 0 bases, leaving 18 bases between the germline ends.

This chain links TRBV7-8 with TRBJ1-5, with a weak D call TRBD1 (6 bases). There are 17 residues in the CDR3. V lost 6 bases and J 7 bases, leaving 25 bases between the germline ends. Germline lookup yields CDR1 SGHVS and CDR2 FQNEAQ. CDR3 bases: TGTGCCAGCAGTCCGCCGGGGGGGCGGCCCGGGGAGCAGCCCCAGCATTTT. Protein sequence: CASSPPGGRPGEQPQHF. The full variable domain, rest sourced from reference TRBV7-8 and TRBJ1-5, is GAGVSQSPRYKVAKRGQDVALRCDPISGHVSLFWYQQALGQGPEFLTYFQNEAQLDKSGLPSDRFFAERPEGSVSTLKIQRTQQEDSAVYLCASSPPGGRPGEQPQHFGDGTRLSIL.

CDR3 protein: CASASGSHEQFF. CDR3 nucleotides: TGTGCCAGTGCTAGCGGGAGCCATGAGCAGTTCTTC. This chain connects TRBV19 to TRBJ2-1; 10 nucleotides agree with TRBD2. Germline V gives CDR1 LNHDA, CDR2 SQIVND (reference sequence). This CDR3 spans 12 amino acids. V trimming: 8 bases; J trimming: 8 bases; junction bases outside the gene matches: 3.

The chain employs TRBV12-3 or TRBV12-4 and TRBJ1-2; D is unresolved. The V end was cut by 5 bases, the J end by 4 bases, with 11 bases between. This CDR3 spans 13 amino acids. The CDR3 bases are TGTGCCAGCAGTCTCGACTCCTTCTATGGCTACACCTTC. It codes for CASSLDSFYGYTF.